This section outlines one T cell receptor (beta chain) sequence together with its context. The sample comes from a study of blood T cell repertoires in COVID-19. The authors' processing: For nucleated cells, counts were estimated from reference gene primer amplification. The method was immunoSEQ multiplex PCR; TCRdb's version includes in-frame clones alone and lacks a portion of them. From that table come the V and J calls and clone size; the DNA was used to work out D and trimming. The repertoire holds under 300,000 clones, with roughly 82% as singletons. The TCR originated in a middle-aged woman who had recovered from COVID-19. The source material was peripheral blood.

The CDR3 DNA reads as TGTGCCAGCAGCGAATACCGGGGGGGAAACTACGAGCAGTACTTC. Translated, it gives CASSEYRGGNYEQYF. The chain has TRBV7-8 and TRBJ2-7; 8 bases are a match to TRBD2. V lost 5 bases and J lost 3; bases outside the gene matches: 9. The CDR3 consists of 15 residues. Per the germline V gene, CDR1 is SGHVS and CDR2 is FQNEAQ.